This T cell receptor (beta chain) was sequenced during a study of human T cells and chemical hapten exposure. One entry per CDR3 protein results from TCRdb running MiXCR on the RACE reads. The sample contains nearly 350,000 distinct CDR3 sequences, 5.5% to 8% of which appear only once. The sample holds a few counts of this clonotype. Time point: patch test 1, 2 weeks after DPC sensitization. Stated treatment: therapeutic diphenylcyclopropenone sensitization with weekly scalp DPC. The CDR3 is 14 amino acids. Trimming shortened V by 1 base and J by 1 base, and 11 bases separated the two germline ends. Germline loops: CDR1 SQVTM, CDR2 ANQGSEA.

This sequence originates from a woman aged 18-29 years with alopecia areata. Some clones in this sample may be carry-over from other donors' samples. The chain employs TRBV29-1 and TRBJ2-7; TRBD1 is a possible D gene (5 bases). The source material was whole blood, sampled in connection with sensitization to the hapten diphenylcyclopropenone (DPC). DNA for the CDR3: TGCAGCGTTGAAGCAGGGTTCCCGTCCTACGAGCAGTACTTC. Its protein is CSVEAGFPSYEQYF.